These 14 T cell receptor beta chains were sequenced from one sample in a study of CD8 T cells in Susac syndrome. Random hexamers were used to reverse transcribe roughly 0.5 to 1 ug of RNA. MiXCR was run by TCRdb on the immunoSEQ multiplex PCR reads, yielding one entry per CDR3 protein. The repertoire holds roughly 200,000 distinct CDR3 sequences, with under 97% as singletons. Sequencing was done on a sample of CD4+ T cells from PBMCs. These TCRs come from a human donor with multiple sclerosis.

The chain combines TRBV20-1 with TRBJ2-7, with 8 positions matching TRBD2. The CDR3 contains 14 residues. Germline loops: CDR1 DFQATT, CDR2 SNEGSKA (reference sequence). V shed 8 bases and J 3 bases; nucleotides not matched to a gene: 12. The CDR3 here is CSTSAGLGFYEQYF. The CDR3 DNA follows: TGCAGTACCTCTGCGGGACTAGGCTTCTACGAGCAGTACTTC.

This clonotype has a handful of counts. The chain joins TRBV28 to TRBJ2-5, with no clear D. The V gene's germline CDR1 is MDHEN and CDR2 SYDVKM. This CDR3 comprises 13 residues. Trimming took 3 bases from V and 1 from J, leaving 6 bases between them. CDR3 nucleotides: TGTGCCAGCAGTTTTGGCGGCCAAGAGACCCAGTACTTC. Amino acid sequence: CASSFGGQETQYF.

The chain has TRBV7-8 and TRBJ1-6, with 8 bases identical to TRBD1. V trimming: 5 bases; J trimming: 5 bases; junction bases outside the gene matches: 11. From germline, CDR1 is SGHVS and CDR2 FQNEAQ. The CDR3 totals 17 residues. The CDR3 protein is CASSPRETGADNSPLHF. CDR3 in DNA: TGTGCCAGCAGCCCCAGAGAGACAGGGGCGGATAATTCACCCCTCCACTTT.

This clonotype has a single count. The CDR3 loop reads CASSYGAGGRTDTQYF. Here the CDR3 DNA reads TGTGCCAGCAGTTACGGAGCGGGGGGGCGCACAGATACGCAGTATTTT. This chain links TRBV6-5 with TRBJ2-3, with TRBD2 matching over 10 bases. The germline gives CDR1 MNHEY, CDR2 SVGAGI. The CDR3 runs to 16 residues. V was pared by 2 bases and J by 1 base, with 3 bases of the junction left unmatched.

The CDR3: CASSLKGHGYTF. Here the CDR3 DNA reads TGTGCCAGCAGTTTAAAAGGGCATGGCTACACCTTC. This sequence joins TRBV12-3 or TRBV12-4 and TRBJ1-2; D gene unclear. The CDR3 has 12 residues. Trimming removed 2 bases at V and 6 bases at J, with 7 bases between.

The table lists this clonotype with a count of one. The chain recombines TRBV20-1 with TRBJ2-5; tentatively, D is TRBD2 (6 bases). This CDR3 comprises 14 residues. V lost 3 bases and J lost 1, with 12 bases in between. Germline CDR1 reads DFQATT; CDR2 reads SNEGSKA (reference sequence). DNA of the CDR3: TGCAGTGCTAGCGCCGGGGGTACCCAAGAGACCCAGTACTTC. Its protein product is CSASAGGTQETQYF.

This chain joins TRBV27 and TRBJ2-5; D possibly matches TRBD1 or TRBD2 (5 bases each). Trimming removed 7 bases from V and 1 base from J, with 10 bases in between. This CDR3 has 13 residues. Germline-derived CDR1 and CDR2 are MNHEY and SMNVEV (reference sequence). The CDR3: CASMGRTQETQYF. For the CDR3, the DNA is TGTGCCAGCATGGGACGGACCCAAGAGACCCAGTACTTC.

The V gene is TRBV18, the J gene TRBJ2-3; no firm D call. CDR1 is KGHSH and CDR2 is LQKENI in the germline V gene. There are 13 residues in the CDR3. The V end lost 4 bases, the J end lost 2 bases, and 7 bases lay between the germline ends. The CDR3 DNA is TGTGCCAGCTCACGAGACACCACAGATACGCAGTATTTT. It codes for CASSRDTTDTQYF.

The chain links TRBV15 to TRBJ2-7, with D possibly being TRBD1 or TRBD2 (5 bases each). With 1 base removed from V and 2 bases from J, the gap between germline ends came to 9 bases. Germline assignment: CDR1 LNHNV and CDR2 YYDKDF (reference sequence). The CDR3 covers 14 residues. CDR3 nucleotide sequence: TGTGCCACCAGCAGAGGGGGGACGGCCTACGAGCAGTACTTC. This encodes CATSRGGTAYEQYF.

The rearrangement uses TRBV15 and TRBJ1-2, with 8 bases fitting TRBD1. Unmatched junction bases numbered 10, after V lost 1 base and J lost 6 bases. This CDR3 is 16 amino acids long. Germline CDR1 reads LNHNV; CDR2 reads YYDKDF (reference sequence). The CDR3 loop reads CATSRGAGGGVDGYTF. For the CDR3, the DNA is TGTGCCACCAGCAGAGGTGCAGGGGGCGGTGTTGATGGCTACACCTTC.

This chain uses TRBV5-1 with TRBJ2-1; 7 bases match TRBD1. This CDR3 has 13 amino acids. The ends lost 4 bases at V and 6 bases at J; junction bases unmatched: 4. The germline CDR1 and CDR2 sequences are SGHRS and YFSETQ. The CDR3 loop reads CASSPDRVNEQFF. DNA for the CDR3: TGCGCCAGCAGCCCCGACAGGGTCAATGAGCAGTTCTTC.

On this clonotype: One end of the junction fails to match germline, which may point to a read error. The V call is TRBV7-7, the J call TRBJ2-5, with unresolved D. Germline CDR1 SSHAT, CDR2 FNYEAQ (reference sequence). The CDR3 loop spans 13 amino acids. The CDR3 spells CASSPHQGETQYF. The DNA for the CDR3 is TGTGCTAGCAGCCCGCACCAAGGGGAGACCCAGTACTTC.

V and J are TRBV6-5 and TRBJ1-2, with 7 bases aligning to TRBD1. The germline gives CDR1 MNHEY, CDR2 SVGAGI. With V trimmed by 5 bases and J by 4 bases, 7 bases remained unmatched. This CDR3 spans 14 amino acids. The CDR3 spells CASSGVGGTYGYTF. The CDR3 region has the DNA TGTGCCAGCAGTGGTGTAGGGGGCACCTATGGCTACACCTTC.

The rearrangement uses TRBV20-1 and TRBJ1-2; a weak D match, TRBD1 (6 bases). The CDR3 runs to 14 residues. Trimming shortened V by 5 bases and J by 3 bases, and 16 bases separated the two germline ends. Germline V gives CDR1 DFQATT, CDR2 SNEGSKA (reference sequence). CDR3 coding DNA: TGCAGTGCTTCCCTCGGGGCAGGGGACTATGGCTACACCTTC. Amino acids: CSASLGAGDYGYTF.